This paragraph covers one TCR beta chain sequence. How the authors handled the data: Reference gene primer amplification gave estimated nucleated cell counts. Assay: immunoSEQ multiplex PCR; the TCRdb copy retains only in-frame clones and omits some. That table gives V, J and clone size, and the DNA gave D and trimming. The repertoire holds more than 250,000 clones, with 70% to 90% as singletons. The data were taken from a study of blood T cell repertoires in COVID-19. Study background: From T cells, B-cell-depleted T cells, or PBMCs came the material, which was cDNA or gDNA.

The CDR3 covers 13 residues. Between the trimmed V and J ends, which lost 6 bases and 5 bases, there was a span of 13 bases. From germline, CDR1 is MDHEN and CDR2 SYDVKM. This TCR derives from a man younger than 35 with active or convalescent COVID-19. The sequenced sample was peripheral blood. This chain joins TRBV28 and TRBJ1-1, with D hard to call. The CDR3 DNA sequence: TGTGCCAGCAGACCGACATTCATAACTGAAGCTTTCTTT. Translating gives CASRPTFITEAFF.